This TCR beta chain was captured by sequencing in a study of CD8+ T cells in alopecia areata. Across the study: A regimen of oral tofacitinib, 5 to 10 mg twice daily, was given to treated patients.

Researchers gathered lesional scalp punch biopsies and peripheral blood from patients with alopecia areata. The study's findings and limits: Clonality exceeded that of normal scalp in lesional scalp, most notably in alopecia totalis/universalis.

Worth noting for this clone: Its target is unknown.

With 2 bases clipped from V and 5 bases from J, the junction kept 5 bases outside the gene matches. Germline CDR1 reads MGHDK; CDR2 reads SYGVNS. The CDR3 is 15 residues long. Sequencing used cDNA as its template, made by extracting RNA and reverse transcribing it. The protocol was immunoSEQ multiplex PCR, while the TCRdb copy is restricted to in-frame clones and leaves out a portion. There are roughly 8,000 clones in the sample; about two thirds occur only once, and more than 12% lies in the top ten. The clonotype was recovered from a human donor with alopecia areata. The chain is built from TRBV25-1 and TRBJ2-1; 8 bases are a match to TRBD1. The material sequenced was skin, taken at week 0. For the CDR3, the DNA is TGTGCCAGCAGTGAACCTGGACAGGGTAACAATGAGCAGTTCTTC. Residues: CASSEPGQGNNEQFF. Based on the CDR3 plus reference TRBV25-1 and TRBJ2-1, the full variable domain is EADIYQTPRYLVIGTGKKITLECSQTMGHDKMYWYQQDPGMELHLIHYSYGVNSTEKGDLSSESTVSRIRTEHFPLTLESARPSHTSQYLCASSEPGQGNNEQFFGPGTRLTVL.